One sample yielded the 25 T cell receptor beta chains listed below, sequenced in a study of T cell responses to AZD1222 COVID-19 vaccine. The protocol was immunoSEQ multiplex PCR, while the TCRdb copy is restricted to in-frame clones and leaves out a portion. Of around 150,000 clones listed, just over 90% are singletons. The specimen was peripheral blood, collected 28 days after the second AZD1222 dose. The receptors derive from an adult who received the AZD1222 COVID-19 vaccine.

The J gene is TRBJ1-1, the V gene TRBV10-3; possibly TRBD1 for D (5 bases). V was cut by 6 bases and J by 5 bases, with 13 bases left in between. Germline-derived CDR1 and CDR2 are ENHRY and SYGVKD. The CDR3 spans 13 residues. The CDR3 loop is CAISATGTTEAFF. CDR3 sequence (DNA): TGTGCCATCAGCGCAACAGGTACAACTGAAGCTTTCTTT.

V and J are TRBV28 and TRBJ1-5; no firm D call. Germline lookup yields CDR1 MDHEN and CDR2 SYDVKM. Trimming left V 4 bases short and J 1 base short, with 5 bases between. The CDR3 runs 13 residues. CDR3 sequence (DNA): TGTGCCAGCAGTTCCCTAAGCAATCAGCCCCAGCATTTT. Translation: CASSSLSNQPQHF.

The rearrangement links TRBV15 to TRBJ2-7, with 9 bases identical to TRBD1. Unmatched junction bases numbered 19, after V lost 6 bases and J lost 7 bases. The CDR3 sequence is 17 residues long. In germline, CDR1 is LNHNV, CDR2 YYDKDF (reference sequence). The DNA for the CDR3 is TGTGCCACCAGTGTGGGGGGACAGGGAGACGGGTCTGAGGAGCAGTACTTC. It translates to CATSVGGQGDGSEEQYF.

This clone was found a few times. The CDR3 DNA is TGCGCCAGCAGTGGTTACAATGAGCAGTTCTTC. Translation gives CASSGYNEQFF. The rearrangement uses TRBV10-2 and TRBJ2-1; D ambiguous. This CDR3 has 11 residues. Per germline, CDR1 WSHSY and CDR2 SAAADI. V gave up 4 bases and J gave up 4 bases, with 2 bases separating them.

The chain couples TRBV19 to TRBJ1-5; D call uncertain. V gave up 1 base and J gave up 3 bases, with 10 bases separating them. Germline V gives CDR1 LNHDA, CDR2 SQIVND (reference sequence). The CDR3 contains 15 residues. This CDR3 is CASSIASGPNQPQHF. The CDR3 DNA sequence: TGTGCCAGTAGTATAGCGTCCGGACCCAATCAGCCCCAGCATTTT.

The V gene is TRBV10-3, the J gene TRBJ1-1; no clear D gene. V was cut by 7 bases and J by 3 bases, with 9 bases left in between. The CDR3 loop spans 12 amino acids. Germline-derived CDR1 and CDR2 are ENHRY and SYGVKD. The CDR3 DNA is TGTGCCATCAAAGGTCAGGACACTGAAGCTTTCTTT. Its protein product is CAIKGQDTEAFF.

V gene TRBV18 combines with J gene TRBJ2-1; D remains unclear. The CDR3 loop spans 14 amino acids. The V end was cut by 3 bases, the J end by 5 bases, with 11 bases between. CDR1 is KGHSH, CDR2 LQKENI, per germline. CDR3 nucleotides: TGTGCCAGCTCACCTTGGCAGGTTAACAATGAGCAGTTCTTC. Amino acid sequence: CASSPWQVNNEQFF.

The J gene is TRBJ2-2, the V gene TRBV7-9; no clear D gene. This CDR3 has 15 amino acids. The V gene lost 5 bases and the J gene lost 7 bases, with 17 bases spanning the gap. From germline, CDR1 is SEHNR and CDR2 FQNEAQ (reference sequence). The CDR3 protein is CASSTRRGIDGELFF. For the CDR3, the DNA is TGTGCCAGCAGCACTCGTCGTGGGATAGACGGGGAGCTGTTTTTT.

V is TRBV19 and J is TRBJ1-1; D uncertain. V lost 3 bases, J lost 0 bases, and 5 bases lay in between. The CDR3 runs to 13 residues. Germline CDR1 LNHDA, CDR2 SQIVND (reference sequence). CDR3 loop: CASSMILNTEAFF. CDR3 coding DNA: TGTGCCAGTAGTATGATCCTGAACACTGAAGCTTTCTTT.

This sequence joins TRBV13 and TRBJ1-5; D ambiguous. Trimming cost V 2 bases and J 0 bases, with 5 bases left between them. This CDR3 is 14 amino acids long. CDR1 PRHDT and CDR2 FYEKMQ come from the germline V gene (reference sequence). In DNA, the CDR3 is TGTGCCAGCAGCTTAAGGTTTAGCAATCAGCCCCAGCATTTT. Translating gives CASSLRFSNQPQHF.

This clone was found once. The chain uses TRBV12-5 and TRBJ1-1; the D gene is possibly TRBD1 (5 bases). The CDR3 sequence is 14 residues long. Trimming left V 7 bases short and J 0 bases short, with 12 bases between. Germline V lookup: CDR1 LGHNT, CDR2 FRNRAP. The CDR3 DNA reads as TGTGCTAGTGTTGGAGGGGCCATGAACACTGAAGCTTTCTTT. This gives the protein CASVGGAMNTEAFF. Looking up the rest from reference TRBV12-5 and TRBJ1-1 gives the full variable domain: DARVTQTPRHKVTEMGQEVTMRCQPILGHNTVFWYRQTMMQGLELLAYFRNRAPLDDSGMPKDRFSAEMPDATLATLKIQPSEPRDSAVYFCASVGGAMNTEAFFGQGTRLTVV.

V gene TRBV9 combines with J gene TRBJ1-4, with D possibly being TRBD1 (5 bases). The V end lost 0 bases, the J end lost 6 bases, and 18 bases lay between the germline ends. CDR1 SGDLS and CDR2 YYNGEE come from the germline V gene. This CDR3 is 17 amino acids long. CDR3 nucleotide sequence: TGTGCCAGCAGCGTAGGGGACTCACACCGAGGGGATGAAAAACTGTTTTTT. Translation gives CASSVGDSHRGDEKLFF.

This sequence joins TRBV18 and TRBJ1-3, with 9 bases fitting TRBD1. CDR1 and CDR2 (germline): KGHSH, LQKENI. Germline trimming cut 2 bases from V and 2 bases from J; bases unmatched to any gene: 13. This CDR3 spans 19 amino acids. CDR3 sequence: CASSPFGGTGSSPGNTIYF. The CDR3 nucleotides read TGTGCCAGCTCACCATTTGGAGGGACAGGGAGTTCCCCTGGAAACACCATATATTTT.

The V gene is TRBV5-5, the J gene TRBJ2-2; 7 bases are a match to TRBD1. CDR1 and CDR2 (germline): SGHKS, YYEKEE (reference sequence). Trimming cost V 3 bases and J 8 bases; bases outside gene matches: 7. The CDR3 sequence is 14 residues long. The CDR3 protein is CASSSLDRVGELFF. The CDR3 region has the DNA TGTGCCAGCAGCTCCCTCGACAGGGTGGGGGAGCTGTTTTTT.

The chain couples TRBV19 to TRBJ1-2; no clear D gene. The CDR3 has 13 amino acids. Germline CDR1 reads LNHDA; CDR2 reads SQIVND (reference sequence). Trimming left V 5 bases short and J 5 bases short, with 12 bases between. The CDR3 sequence is CASSPRTVYGYTF. CDR3 bases: TGTGCCAGTAGTCCTCGGACGGTGTATGGCTACACCTTC. Full variable domain (remainder filled in from reference TRBV19 and TRBJ1-2): DGGITQSPKYLFRKEGQNVTLSCEQNLNHDAMYWYRQDPGQGLRLIYYSQIVNDFQKGDIAEGYSVSREKKESFPLTVTSAQKNPTAFYLCASSPRTVYGYTFGSGTRLTVV.

The rearrangement links TRBV6-5 to TRBJ2-7, with D possibly being TRBD2 (6 bases). Germline V lookup: CDR1 MNHEY, CDR2 SVGAGI. This CDR3 region has 13 residues. V was trimmed by 5 bases and J by 4 bases, leaving 12 bases between them. In nucleotides, the CDR3 is TGTGCCAGCAGTCAGACCCGGGGGTACGAGCAGTACTTC. It encodes CASSQTRGYEQYF.

The DNA of the CDR3 is TGTGCCAGCTCACCACCGAAGTTCTCTGGAAACACCATATATTTT. Translating it yields CASSPPKFSGNTIYF. The rearrangement joins TRBV18 to TRBJ1-3; D call uncertain. Trimming took 0 bases from V and 0 from J, leaving 6 bases between them. Germline values: CDR1 KGHSH, CDR2 LQKENI. The CDR3 has 15 residues. The full variable domain, with the rest looked up from reference TRBV18 and TRBJ1-3, is NAGVMQNPRHLVRRRGQEARLRCSPMKGHSHVYWYRQLPEEGLKFMVYLQKENIIDESGMPKERFSAEFPKEGPSILRIQQVVRGDSAAYFCASSPPKFSGNTIYFGEGSWLTVV.

This sequence joins TRBV6-6 and TRBJ1-1; 7 bases line up with TRBD1. The V segment lost 6 bases and the J segment 1 base; nucleotides outside the gene matches: 8. The CDR3 extends over 15 amino acids. Germline values: CDR1 MNHNY, CDR2 SVGAGI (reference sequence). The CDR3 sequence: CASRTGRGRNTEAFF. The CDR3 DNA sequence: TGTGCCAGCAGAACAGGGAGGGGGCGGAACACTGAAGCTTTCTTT.

This chain connects TRBV11-3 to TRBJ2-1; D gene unclear. The CDR3 covers 12 residues. In germline, CDR1 is SGHNT, CDR2 YENEEA. The V end was cut by 3 bases, the J end by 6 bases, with 6 bases between. CDR3 sequence: CASSLQFNEQFF. DNA of the CDR3: TGTGCCAGCAGCTTGCAGTTCAATGAGCAGTTCTTC.

The rearrangement links TRBV3-1 (or the pseudogene TRBV3-2) to TRBJ2-7; 8 positions agree with TRBD1. CDR1 and CDR2 from the germline V gene are LGHDT and YNNKEL (reference sequence). The CDR3 is 14 amino acids. Trimming at V came to 3 bases and at J to 3 bases, leaving 4 bases not matched to a gene. The CDR3: CASSQGQVGYEQYF. CDR3 nucleotides: TGTGCCAGCAGCCAGGGACAGGTCGGCTACGAGCAGTACTTC.

This clone was counted once. The gene calls are TRBV27 and TRBJ2-7; weak D call: TRBD1 (7 bases). This CDR3 has 13 residues. V lost 3 bases and J 5 bases, leaving 11 bases between the germline ends. The germline V gene encodes CDR1 MNHEY and CDR2 SMNVEV (reference sequence). The CDR3: CASSFQGGHEQYF. In nucleotides, the CDR3 is TGTGCCAGCAGTTTTCAGGGGGGCCACGAGCAGTACTTC.

This chain joins TRBV7-9 and TRBJ2-1, with 10 nucleotides matching TRBD2. Per the germline V gene, CDR1 is SEHNR and CDR2 is FQNEAQ (reference sequence). V shed 5 bases, J shed 8 bases, and the junction held 9 bases outside the gene matches. The CDR3 has 15 amino acids. As DNA, the CDR3 is TGTGCCAGCAGCAGCGGGACTAGCGAAGTCTATGAGCAGTTCTTC. This codes for CASSSGTSEVYEQFF.

The rearrangement joins TRBV4-1 to TRBJ2-7; TRBD1 is a possible D gene (5 bases). CDR3 length: 15 amino acids. Germline V gives CDR1 MGHRA, CDR2 YSYEKL. Trimming took 1 base from V and 3 from J, leaving 13 bases between them. The CDR3 protein is CASSQVGGAGYEQYF. Written as DNA, the CDR3 is TGCGCCAGCAGCCAAGTAGGTGGGGCTGGCTACGAGCAGTACTTC.

The V call is TRBV10-3, the J call TRBJ2-3; 10 bases are a match to TRBD2. Looked up from germline, CDR1 is ENHRY and CDR2 is SYGVKD. J lost 1 base, V lost 2 bases, and 3 bases had no gene match. CDR3 length: 16 residues. The CDR3 sequence is CAISEALAGGTDTQYF. As DNA, the CDR3 is TGTGCCATCAGTGAGGCTCTAGCGGGGGGCACAGATACGCAGTATTTT.

CDR3 coding DNA: TGTGCCAGCAGCTTGGGGCAGACCACAGATACGCAGTATTTT. Translating it yields CASSLGQTTDTQYF. The chain uses TRBV5-7 and TRBJ2-3; D remains ambiguous. TRBV5-7 is classed as an ORF, of uncertain function. V shed 0 bases and J shed 2 bases, with 7 bases lying between them. The CDR3 contains 14 residues.